What follows are 20 T cell receptor beta chains derived from one specimen sequenced in a study of spatial heterogeneity in lung cancer (dated 2019 in TCRdb). Reading the label with the study, this specimen's time point is: sample taken at primary tumor resection. Without any cell sorting, TCR sequencing was performed on whole RNA extracted either from tumor and nontumor lung tissue or from cryopreserved PBMC samples. Library method: 5' RACE. The data were produced on a NextSeq 500. TCRdb trimmed public reads at Q25 via fastp, called clones via MiXCR and kept in-frame beta chains. Every CDR3 protein is listed once, alongside the most common genes and DNA of its rows. For this sample there are 1,000 or so distinct CDR3 sequences; around 50% appear just once. Together, the top ten hold approximately 39% of the sample. Material: PBMCs, obtained at surgery. Receptors originate from a male donor with early-stage non-small cell lung cancer.

A word on this clonotype: The library was designed around alpha chains, so this beta chain is a stray read whose abundance carries little weight. The gene calls are TRBV27 and TRBJ2-5; D remains unclear. V was clipped by 5 bases and J by 3 bases, with 10 bases between them. The CDR3 has 13 amino acids. The V gene's germline CDR1 is MNHEY and CDR2 SMNVEV (reference sequence). The CDR3 DNA sequence: TGTGCCAGCAGTCCACCAGGAAAAGAGACCCAGTACTTC. Translating it yields CASSPPGKETQYF.

This clonotype was found once. Little can be read into the size of this beta chain, an off-target read in a library designed for alpha chains. The CDR3 nucleotides read TGCGCCAGCAGCTCCGGGACAGGGAACTACAATGAGCAGTTCTTC. The encoded protein is CASSSGTGNYNEQFF. This chain uses TRBV5-1 with TRBJ2-1, with 9 bases fitting TRBD1. V was clipped by 3 bases and J by 3 bases; unmatched bases: 4. Germline lookup yields CDR1 SGHRS and CDR2 YFSETQ. CDR3 length equals 15 residues.

This clonotype is termed large. This beta chain was picked up by a library intended for alpha chains and is off target, so its count carries little meaning. The chain carries TRBV11-2 and TRBJ2-1; a possible D gene is TRBD1 (5 bases). CDR1 and CDR2 (germline): SGHAT, FQNNGV. The V end was cut by 1 base, the J end by 8 bases, with 9 bases between. The length of the CDR3 is 13 residues. The CDR3 reads CASSLGGGDEQFF. CDR3 DNA sequence: TGTGCCAGCAGCTTAGGGGGCGGCGATGAGCAGTTCTTC.

To note about this clonotype: This beta chain was picked up by a library intended for alpha chains and is off target, so its count carries little meaning. The rearrangement joins TRBV27 to TRBJ1-5; D is possibly TRBD1 (6 bases). Per the germline V gene, CDR1 is MNHEY and CDR2 is SMNVEV (reference sequence). The CDR3 is made up of 14 amino acids. Trimming took off 6 bases at V and 7 bases at J, with 16 bases between the two ends. The CDR3 DNA is TGTGCCAGCAGCCCCACAGGGATTCGGCAGCCCCAGCATTTT. It codes for CASSPTGIRQPQHF.

Points on this clonotype: This beta chain is an unintended read in a library built for alpha chains; its size means little. The J gene is TRBJ2-7, the V gene TRBV20-1; D unresolved. Germline V gene lookup returns CDR1 DFQATT and CDR2 SNEGSKA (reference sequence). The CDR3 contains 14 residues. V lost 0 bases, J lost 0 bases, and 9 bases lay in between. This CDR3 reads CSARDSLSSYEQYF. DNA for the CDR3: TGCAGTGCTAGAGATTCCTTGTCCTCCTACGAGCAGTACTTC.

Comment on this clonotype: This beta chain represents an off-target read in a library built for alpha chains; its size is of limited meaning. The V and J genes are TRBV4-1 and TRBJ2-1, with TRBD1 identical over 10 bases. There are 15 residues in the CDR3. CDR1 and CDR2 from the germline V gene are MGHRA and YSYEKL. After removal of 1 base from V and 8 bases from J, the junction contained 5 bases not matched to a gene. This CDR3 reads CASSQVSDRGYEQFF. CDR3 nucleotides: TGCGCCAGCAGCCAAGTATCGGACAGGGGGTATGAGCAGTTCTTC.

A remark on this clonotype: The library was prepared for alpha chains; this beta chain is a stray read, so its frequency means little. The chain is built from TRBV4-3 and TRBJ2-3, with unresolved D. Per germline, CDR1 LGHNA and CDR2 YSLEER. This CDR3 spans 15 amino acids. V was trimmed by 0 bases and J by 4 bases, leaving 11 bases between them. DNA for the CDR3: TGCGCCAGCAGCCAAGAGATTCTCAACGCAGATACGCAGTATTTT. Translation gives CASSQEILNADTQYF.

This clonotype was detected only a few times. The library was prepared for alpha chains; this beta chain is a stray read, so its frequency means little. V gene TRBV2 combines with J gene TRBJ2-2; 10 nucleotides match TRBD2. The CDR3 is 14 residues long. The germline gives CDR1 SNHLY, CDR2 FYNNEI. V shed 5 bases and J 5 bases; nucleotides not matched to a gene: 2. CDR3 loop: CASSLAGDTGELFF. DNA for the CDR3: TGTGCCAGCAGTCTAGCGGGGGATACCGGGGAGCTGTTTTTT.

As regards this clonotype: With the library built for alpha chains, this beta chain is off target and its frequency is not meaningful. This chain joins TRBV27 and TRBJ2-5; D not certain. Germline CDR1 and CDR2: MNHEY and SMNVEV (reference sequence). This CDR3 has 14 amino acids. Trimming shortened V by 0 bases and J by 0 bases, and 5 bases separated the two germline ends. CDR3 residues: CASSLSRYQETQYF. The CDR3, as DNA: TGTGCCAGCAGTTTATCACGGTACCAAGAGACCCAGTACTTC.

Details on this clonotype: This beta chain is off target for a library built for alpha chains, so its abundance means little. V is TRBV10-3 and J is TRBJ2-3; D remains ambiguous. This CDR3 has 14 amino acids. Germline CDR1 and CDR2: ENHRY and SYGVKD. The ends were cut back, 2 bases at V and 4 bases at J, with 10 bases in the middle. This CDR3 reads CAISEETSADTQYF. CDR3 in DNA: TGTGCCATCAGTGAGGAAACAAGCGCAGATACGCAGTATTTT.

On this clonotype itself: The library was prepared for alpha chains; this beta chain is a stray read, so its frequency means little. The chain links TRBV4-1 to TRBJ2-7, with 9 bases identical to TRBD1. CDR3 length equals 16 residues. Germline-derived CDR1 and CDR2 are MGHRA and YSYEKL. The V and J ends lost 1 base and 2 bases, in that order; junction bases with no gene match: 6. CDR3 amino acids: CASSQGPGQGTYEQYF. In nucleotides, the CDR3 is TGCGCCAGCAGCCAAGGCCCCGGACAGGGGACCTACGAGCAGTACTTC.

This clonotype was found a few times. The junction shows a germline mismatch at one end, possibly a read error. A library prepared for alpha chains yielded this beta chain as an off-target read; its size is of little meaning. The gene calls are TRBV20-1 and TRBJ2-7; TRBD2 might be the D (6 bases). The CDR3 runs to 13 residues. From germline, CDR1 is DFQATT and CDR2 SNEGSKA (reference sequence). The CDR3 region is CSARDVQSGAVDF. CDR3 in DNA: TGCAGTGCTAGAGATGTACAATCGGGAGCAGTGGACTTC.

This clonotype is labeled large. This beta chain is a stray read from a library made for alpha chains; its abundance is not meaningful. V gene TRBV4-3 combines with J gene TRBJ2-7, with D perhaps TRBD2 (6 bases). This CDR3 has 16 residues. CDR1 is LGHNA, CDR2 YSLEER, per germline. V was shortened by 0 bases and J by 6 bases, with 18 bases between the two germline ends. The CDR3 here is CASSQDMGPHGSEQYF. CDR3 bases: TGCGCCAGCAGCCAAGATATGGGGCCCCACGGGAGCGAGCAGTACTTC.

This clonotype showed up just a few times. This beta chain is an unintended read in a library built for alpha chains; its size means little. The V call is TRBV5-1, the J call TRBJ2-5; D gene ambiguous. The ends were cut back, 0 bases at V and 4 bases at J, with 7 bases in the middle. This CDR3 is 13 amino acids long. Germline CDR1 reads SGHRS; CDR2 reads YFSETQ. CDR3 nucleotide sequence: TGCGCCAGCAGCTTGGGAGCGCTAGAGACCCAGTACTTC. Its protein product is CASSLGALETQYF.

With respect to this clonotype: This beta chain is off target for a library built for alpha chains, so its abundance means little. This chain connects TRBV28 to TRBJ2-3, with TRBD2 matching 8 bases. J was trimmed by 0 bases and V by 4 bases; bases with no gene match: 6. Germline V gives CDR1 MDHEN, CDR2 SYDVKM. This CDR3 contains 16 residues. CDR3 loop: CASSSAGGLSTDTQYF. The CDR3 DNA follows: TGTGCCAGCAGTTCGGCGGGGGGTCTAAGCACAGATACGCAGTATTTT. The full variable domain, with the rest looked up from reference TRBV28 and TRBJ2-3, is DVKVTQSSRYLVKRTGEKVFLECVQDMDHENMFWYRQDPGLGLRLIYFSYDVKMKEKGDIPEGYSVSREKKERFSLILESASTNQTSMYLCASSSAGGLSTDTQYFGPGTRLTVL.

As regards this clonotype: A library made for alpha chains picked up this beta chain off target, so its size means little. The CDR3 region has the DNA TGCAGCGTTGGTCGGGGGAGCTCCTACAATGAGCAGTTCTTC. It is translated as CSVGRGSSYNEQFF. The J gene is TRBJ2-1, the V gene TRBV29-1; TRBD2 is a possible D gene (6 bases). The CDR3 is made up of 14 amino acids. Trimming took off 4 bases at V and 0 bases at J, with 10 bases between the two ends. Germline-derived CDR1 and CDR2 are SQVTM and ANQGSEA.

This clonotype has just a few counts. This beta chain is a stray sequence in a library constructed for alpha chains; its clone size is not meaningful. V usage is TRBV5-8 and J usage is TRBJ2-7; D may be TRBD1 (6 bases). This CDR3 contains 13 residues. CDR1 is SGHTS and CDR2 is YDEGEE in the germline V gene. V shed 5 bases and J shed 1 base, with 10 bases lying between them. CDR3 loop: CASSHQGSYEQYF. The CDR3 DNA reads TGTGCCAGCAGTCACCAGGGGTCCTACGAGCAGTACTTC.

This clonotype was seen a handful of times. This beta chain came through as a stray read in a library set up for alpha chains, and its size says little. The J gene is TRBJ2-2, the V gene TRBV7-2; D might be TRBD1 or TRBD2, each matching 5 bases. Germline assignment: CDR1 SGHTA and CDR2 FQGNSA. Trimming pared 5 bases from V and 5 bases from J, leaving 9 bases between. The CDR3 sequence is 13 residues long. CDR3 residues: CASSAWGTGELFF. Here the CDR3 DNA reads TGTGCCAGCAGCGCCTGGGGGACCGGGGAGCTGTTTTTT.

As regards this clonotype: This beta chain represents an off-target read in a library built for alpha chains; its size is of limited meaning. The CDR3 sequence: CASSLGQWLMDYTF. The CDR3 DNA is TGTGCCAGCAGTTTAGGGCAGTGGCTCATGGACTACACCTTC. The gene calls are TRBV12-3 or TRBV12-4 and TRBJ1-2; D call uncertain. Trimming stripped 1 base from V and 10 bases from J, with 16 bases between. The CDR3 length is 14 residues.

Of note for this clonotype: Because the library targeted alpha chains, this beta chain is an off-target read whose size means little. CDR3 sequence reads: CASSLRDSANEQYF. The CDR3 nucleotides are TGTGCCAGCAGCCTCCGGGACAGTGCCAACGAGCAGTACTTC. The V call is TRBV3-1, the J call TRBJ2-7; 7 bases agree with TRBD1. This CDR3 region has 14 residues. CDR1 is LGHDT, CDR2 YNNKEL, per germline (reference sequence). V trimming: 4 bases; J trimming: 5 bases; junction bases outside the gene matches: 8.